This TCR beta chain was captured in a study of blood T cell repertoires in COVID-19. As for the study in general: T cells, B-cell-depleted T cells, or PBMCs supplied cDNA or gDNA.

TCRdb's table, derived via immunoSEQ multiplex PCR, lists solely in-frame clones and lacks some. This table has 300,000 to 400,000 clones, about 90% appearing once. Looked up from germline, CDR1 is MDHEN and CDR2 is SYDVKM. The V gene lost 11 bases and the J gene lost 0 bases, with 8 bases spanning the gap. This CDR3 has 12 residues. Recruits, aged roughly 18 to 89 years, lived in under 25 US areas. Assignment of participants to cohorts was predicated upon participant-reported clinical history. Before being deemed recovered, Cohort 3 donors had two negative PCRs, clearance, or symptom resolution. This chain connects TRBV28 to TRBJ1-5, with D tentatively TRBD1 (5 bases). The receptor was derived from a young man who had recovered from COVID-19. The sequenced sample was PBMCs or T cells enriched from blood (not recorded which). The CDR3 region has the DNA TGTGCCGGGGCGAGTAGCAATCAGCCCCAGCATTTT. Translation gives CAGASSNQPQHF.